The 22 T cell receptor beta chains given below trace back to one sample, sequenced in a study of blood T cells in healthy people across ages. With a J-beta primer mix and a sample-barcoded 5' primer, a second PCR ran about 6 to 11 cycles. Using its own MiXCR run on the 5' RACE reads, TCRdb lists one record per CDR3 protein. The table includes over 600,000 distinct CDR3 sequences, around 20% detected once. Sequences were obtained from blood. The receptors originated from a man between 70 and 80 years old in good health.

This clonotype was seen a few times. V is TRBV6-5 and J is TRBJ1-1, with a possible D match to TRBD1 (5 bases). The CDR3 is 14 amino acids. The germline V gene encodes CDR1 MNHEY and CDR2 SVGAGI. The V gene lost 0 bases and the J gene lost 6 bases, with 11 bases spanning the gap. The CDR3 nucleotides are TGTGCCAGCAGTTACTCGGGGGTTCGGGCTGAAGCTTTCTTT. Amino acid sequence: CASSYSGVRAEAFF.

This chain links TRBV3-1 with TRBJ2-3; D gene ambiguous. The CDR3 extends over 15 amino acids. Germline loops: CDR1 LGHDT, CDR2 YNNKEL (reference sequence). Trimming removed 0 bases from V and 0 bases from J, with 7 bases in between. DNA of the CDR3: TGTGCCAGCAGCCAAGAACTACTCAGCACAGATACGCAGTATTTT. Translated: CASSQELLSTDTQYF.

This clonotype was recorded a few times. The chain employs TRBV5-1 and TRBJ2-7; TRBD2 agrees at 9 bases. Germline V gene lookup returns CDR1 SGHRS and CDR2 YFSETQ. V was pared by 10 bases and J by 4 bases, with 6 bases of the junction left unmatched. This CDR3 region has 12 residues. The DNA of the CDR3 is TGCGCCGCGGGAGGGGGACGGTACGAGCAGTACTTC. It specifies CAAGGGRYEQYF. Full variable domain (remainder filled in from reference TRBV5-1 and TRBJ2-7): KAGVTQTPRYLIKTRGQQVTLSCSPISGHRSVSWYQQTPGQGLQFLFEYFSETQRNKGNFPGRFSGRQFSNSRSEMNVSTLELGDSALYLCAAGGGRYEQYFGPGTRLTVT.

This clonotype was counted many times. The genes are TRBV20-1 and TRBJ2-5, with D hard to call. Germline V gene data show CDR1 as DFQATT and CDR2 as SNEGSKA (reference sequence). V lost 6 bases to trimming and J lost 2 bases, with 19 bases between them. The CDR3 has 15 amino acids. This CDR3 is CSARETAAIQETQYF. In nucleotides, the CDR3 is TGCAGTGCCCGCGAGACCGCGGCAATACAAGAGACCCAGTACTTC.

This clonotype was observed a handful of times. The CDR3 protein is CASTLSAGRDEQFF. CDR3 sequence (DNA): TGTGCCAGCACCCTCTCAGCGGGTCGCGATGAGCAGTTCTTC. The chain carries TRBV5-5 and TRBJ2-5, with D tentatively TRBD2 (6 bases). Gene TRBJ2-1 matches the end of the DNA better, so the J call may be wrong. The CDR3 totals 14 residues. Per the germline V gene, CDR1 is SGHKS and CDR2 is YYEKEE (reference sequence).

Turning to this clonotype: The CDR3 does not end in the conserved phenylalanine or tryptophan, so this is likely a read error. J is TRBJ1-1 and V is TRBV4-1; 7 bases agree with TRBD1. The V and J ends lost 1 base and 10 bases, in that order; junction bases with no gene match: 6. CDR3 length equals 13 residues. CDR1 and CDR2 from the germline V gene are MGHRA and YSYEKL. In nucleotides, the CDR3 is TGCGCCAGCAGCCAAGTTCAGGCAGGGGGAGCTTTCCTT. The encoded protein is CASSQVQAGGAFL.

This clonotype was counted between two and nine times. The chain recombines TRBV9 with TRBJ2-5; 9 positions agree with TRBD2. The end of the DNA aligns better with TRBJ2-1, so the J call may be wrong. The germline gives CDR1 SGDLS, CDR2 YYNGEE. This CDR3 spans 15 amino acids. The CDR3 DNA sequence: TGTGCCAGCAGCCCTAGCGGGGACGCTTCGCATGAGCAGTTCTTC. Protein: CASSPSGDASHEQFF.

The chain employs TRBV20-1 and TRBJ2-3, with D perhaps matching TRBD2 (6 bases). V was shortened by 8 bases and J by 0 bases, with 12 bases between the two germline ends. Germline V gene sequence: CDR1 DFQATT, CDR2 SNEGSKA (reference sequence). CDR3 size: 13 residues. The CDR3 DNA reads TGCAGTCCCCAGGCGGGAAGCACAGATACGCAGTATTTT. Translation: CSPQAGSTDTQYF.

This clonotype was detected a few times. V and J are TRBV7-9 and TRBJ2-1, with 9 nucleotides matching TRBD2. The V gene end was trimmed by 3 bases and the J gene end by 7 bases; junction bases not matched to a gene: 7. Germline lookup yields CDR1 SEHNR and CDR2 FQNEAQ (reference sequence). This CDR3 spans 15 amino acids. CDR3 DNA: TGTGCCAGCAGCTTTAGGCCTAGCGGGAAGAATGAGCAGTTCTTC. Protein sequence: CASSFRPSGKNEQFF.

This chain uses TRBV11-2 with TRBJ2-1, with D unclear. The CDR3 covers 13 residues. Trimming left V 3 bases short and J 1 base short, with 4 bases between. In germline, CDR1 is SGHAT, CDR2 FQNNGV. The CDR3 is CASSFQSYNEQFF. CDR3 bases: TGTGCCAGCAGCTTCCAATCCTACAATGAGCAGTTCTTC. Using reference TRBV11-2 and TRBJ2-1 for the parts outside the CDR3, the full variable domain is EAGVAQSPRYKIIEKRQSVAFWCNPISGHATLYWYQQILGQGPKLLIQFQNNGVVDDSQLPKDRFSAERLKGVDSTLKIQPAKLEDSAVYLCASSFQSYNEQFFGPGTRLTVL.

This clonotype turned up a few times. Here the CDR3 reads CSARAGSLDTGELFF. As DNA, the CDR3 is TGCAGTGCTCGCGCAGGCTCTCTGGACACCGGGGAGCTGTTTTTT. The gene calls are TRBV20-1 and TRBJ2-2; D call uncertain. The CDR3 contains 15 residues. Germline lookup yields CDR1 DFQATT and CDR2 SNEGSKA (reference sequence). The V and J ends lost 5 bases and 3 bases respectively, with 16 bases between them.

The J gene is TRBJ2-2, the V gene TRBV18; no clear D. V lost 5 bases and J 5 bases, leaving 9 bases between the germline ends. The CDR3 totals 13 residues. CDR1 and CDR2 (germline): KGHSH, LQKENI. The CDR3 spells CASSAQQTGELFF. The CDR3 DNA sequence: TGTGCCAGCTCAGCACAGCAGACCGGGGAGCTGTTTTTT. The whole variable domain, remainder taken from reference TRBV18 and TRBJ2-2, is NAGVMQNPRHLVRRRGQEARLRCSPMKGHSHVYWYRQLPEEGLKFMVYLQKENIIDESGMPKERFSAEFPKEGPSILRIQQVVRGDSAAYFCASSAQQTGELFFGEGSRLTVL.

There are a few counts of this clonotype. This chain links TRBV28 with TRBJ2-5, with D perhaps matching TRBD1 (5 bases). The DNA end is a closer match to TRBJ2-7, so the J assignment may be wrong. The CDR3 totals 14 residues. The germline V gene encodes CDR1 MDHEN and CDR2 SYDVKM. CDR3 region: CASSSNRRQYEQYF. The CDR3 nucleotides are TGTGCCAGCAGTTCCAACCGTCGACAGTACGAGCAGTACTTC.

This rearrangement joins TRBV25-1 to TRBJ2-5, with a weak D call TRBD1 (6 bases). V lost 0 bases, J lost 2 bases, and 13 bases lay in between. The germline gives CDR1 MGHDK, CDR2 SYGVNS. This CDR3 has 16 amino acids. The CDR3 DNA reads TGTGCCAGCAGTGAATATGGGGGACATCGACAAGAGACCCAGTACTTC. Its translation is CASSEYGGHRQETQYF.

This clonotype occurred a few times. J is TRBJ2-5 and V is TRBV5-1; no reliable D call. CDR1 and CDR2 from the germline V gene are SGHRS and YFSETQ. The length of the CDR3 is 14 residues. The germline V and J ends were trimmed by 1 base and 11 bases, with 18 bases remaining between them. CDR3 sequence: CASSLLLGSYGQYF. DNA for the CDR3: TGCGCCAGCAGCTTGCTCCTCGGCTCCTACGGGCAGTACTTC.

This clonotype was observed a handful of times. The chain is built from TRBV9 and TRBJ2-1; 11 positions match TRBD2. Germline V gene data show CDR1 as SGDLS and CDR2 as YYNGEE. With 5 bases clipped from V and 10 bases from J, the junction kept 11 bases outside the gene matches. CDR3 size: 15 residues. CDR3 in DNA: TGTGCCAGCAGTGGAACGACTAGCGGGATGGGAGAGCAGTTCTTC. Residues: CASSGTTSGMGEQFF.

This clonotype turned up a few times. The gene calls are TRBV14 and TRBJ2-7, with 9 bases matching TRBD2. Germline V gene data show CDR1 as SGHDN and CDR2 as FVKESK. The junction had 8 bases not matched to a gene; V was cut back by 3 bases and J by 5 bases. The length of the CDR3 is 15 residues. CDR3 sequence: CASSHPLAGIHEQYF. In nucleotides, the CDR3 is TGTGCCAGCAGCCATCCCCTAGCGGGAATCCACGAGCAGTACTTC.

The V and J genes are TRBV11-1 and TRBJ2-1; D could derive from TRBD1 or TRBD2 (5 bases each). The V gene's germline CDR1 is SGHAT and CDR2 FQDESV (reference sequence). Deletions cut 4 bases from V and 4 bases from J, with 11 bases between. The length of the CDR3 is 14 residues. The CDR3 region has the DNA TGTGCCAGCAGCTACCGAGGGGAGTACAATGAGCAGTTCTTC. Translating it yields CASSYRGEYNEQFF.

The chain has TRBV20-1 and TRBJ1-1, with unresolved D. The CDR3 covers 13 residues. Germline V gene lookup returns CDR1 DFQATT and CDR2 SNEGSKA (reference sequence). The ends were cut back, 4 bases at V and 0 bases at J, with 9 bases in the middle. Here the CDR3 reads CSAIGQLNTEAFF. The DNA of the CDR3 is TGCAGTGCTATAGGCCAGCTGAACACTGAAGCTTTCTTT.

This clonotype was counted only a few times. The chain couples TRBV20-1 to TRBJ2-7; 11 nucleotides match TRBD2. The CDR3 has 12 amino acids. Unmatched junction bases numbered 5, after V lost 4 bases and J lost 9 bases. CDR1 and CDR2 from the germline V gene are DFQATT and SNEGSKA (reference sequence). In DNA, the CDR3 is TGCAGTGCTATAGCGGGAGGGCCTTCGCAGTACTTC. Translation: CSAIAGGPSQYF.

This clonotype was seen a few times. This rearrangement joins TRBV5-1 to TRBJ1-4; D gene unclear. The germline gives CDR1 SGHRS, CDR2 YFSETQ. The CDR3 is 15 residues long. V was cut by 0 bases and J by 7 bases, with 13 bases left in between. This chain's CDR3 is CASSLDGRKSEKLFF. The CDR3 DNA reads as TGCGCCAGCAGCTTGGATGGCAGAAAGAGTGAAAAACTGTTTTTT.

This clonotype was recorded at least ten times. The chain couples TRBV4-1 to TRBJ2-6, with D tentatively TRBD1 (6 bases). V was clipped by 1 base and J by 1 base, with 11 bases between them. Germline V lookup: CDR1 MGHRA, CDR2 YSYEKL. This CDR3 contains 17 residues. The CDR3 is CASSQGPGVSGANVLTF. The CDR3 DNA follows: TGCGCCAGCAGCCAAGGTCCAGGGGTTTCTGGGGCCAACGTCCTGACTTTC.